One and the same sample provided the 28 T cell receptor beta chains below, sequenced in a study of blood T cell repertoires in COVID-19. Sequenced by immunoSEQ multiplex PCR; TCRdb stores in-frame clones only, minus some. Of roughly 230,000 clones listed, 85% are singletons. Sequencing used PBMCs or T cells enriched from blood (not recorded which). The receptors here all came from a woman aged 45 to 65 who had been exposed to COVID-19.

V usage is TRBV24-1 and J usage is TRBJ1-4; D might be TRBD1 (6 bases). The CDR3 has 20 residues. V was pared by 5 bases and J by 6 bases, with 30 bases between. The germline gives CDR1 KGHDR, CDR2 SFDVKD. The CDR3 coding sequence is TGTGCCACCAGTGCCCTAGGGACACAGGGAGGGAGAAGTATAGATGAAAAACTGTTTTTT. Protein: CATSALGTQGGRSIDEKLFF.

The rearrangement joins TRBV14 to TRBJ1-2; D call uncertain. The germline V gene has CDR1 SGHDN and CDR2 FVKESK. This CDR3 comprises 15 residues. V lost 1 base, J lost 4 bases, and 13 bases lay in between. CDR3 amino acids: CASSQVGVGSYGYTF. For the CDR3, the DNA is TGTGCCAGCAGCCAAGTCGGGGTGGGATCCTATGGCTACACCTTC.

CDR3 sequence reads: CASSSLGGPYNEQFF. The CDR3 coding sequence is TGTGCCAGCAGCTCGCTAGGGGGCCCCTACAATGAGCAGTTCTTC. V usage is TRBV7-9 and J usage is TRBJ2-1, with 7 nucleotides matching TRBD1. The CDR3 is 15 residues long. Germline V gene data show CDR1 as SEHNR and CDR2 as FQNEAQ (reference sequence). J lost 2 bases, V lost 4 bases, and 5 bases had no gene match. Together with reference TRBV7-9 and TRBJ2-1, the CDR3 gives the full variable domain: DTGVSQNPRHKITKRGQNVTFRCDPISEHNRLYWYRQTLGQGPEFLTYFQNEAQLEKSRLLSDRFSAERPKGSFSTLEIQRTEQGDSAMYLCASSSLGGPYNEQFFGPGTRLTVL.

CDR3 amino acids: CASSLAGFSYEQYF. In DNA form, the CDR3 reads TGTGCCAGCAGCCTAGCGGGGTTCTCCTACGAGCAGTACTTC. V is TRBV3-1 (or the pseudogene TRBV3-2) and J is TRBJ2-7; 8 positions match TRBD2. The CDR3 extends over 14 amino acids. Germline CDR1 LGHDT, CDR2 YNNKEL (reference sequence). Unmatched junction bases numbered 2, after V lost 4 bases and J lost 0 bases.

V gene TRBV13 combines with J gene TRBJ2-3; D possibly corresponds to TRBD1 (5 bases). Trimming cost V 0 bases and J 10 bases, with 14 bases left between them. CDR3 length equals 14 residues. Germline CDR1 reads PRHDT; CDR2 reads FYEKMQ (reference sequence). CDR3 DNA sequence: TGTGCCAGCAGCTTAGGAGGCTATCTGGGGCCGCAGTATTTT. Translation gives CASSLGGYLGPQYF.

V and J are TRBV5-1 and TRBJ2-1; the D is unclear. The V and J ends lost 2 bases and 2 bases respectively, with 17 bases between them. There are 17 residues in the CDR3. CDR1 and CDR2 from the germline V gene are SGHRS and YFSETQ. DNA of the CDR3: TGCGCCAGCAGCTTTCAGCCAGAGGCGCGCGCCTACAATGAGCAGTTCTTC. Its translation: CASSFQPEARAYNEQFF.

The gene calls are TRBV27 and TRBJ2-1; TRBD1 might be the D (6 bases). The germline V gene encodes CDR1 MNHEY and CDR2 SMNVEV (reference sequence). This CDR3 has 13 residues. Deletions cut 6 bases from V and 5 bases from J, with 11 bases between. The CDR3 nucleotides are TGTGCCAGCAGCCACACAGGGAACAATGAGCAGTTCTTC. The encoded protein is CASSHTGNNEQFF.

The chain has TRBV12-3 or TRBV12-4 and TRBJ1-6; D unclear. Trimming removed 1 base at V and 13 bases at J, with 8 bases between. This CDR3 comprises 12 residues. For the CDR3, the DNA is TGTGCCAGCAGTTTAGGCAGTTTGCCCCTCCACTTT. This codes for CASSLGSLPLHF.

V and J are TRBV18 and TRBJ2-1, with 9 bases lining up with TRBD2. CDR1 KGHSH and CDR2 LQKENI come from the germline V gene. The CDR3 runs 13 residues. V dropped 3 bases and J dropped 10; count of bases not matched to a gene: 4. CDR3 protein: CASSPGLASEQFF. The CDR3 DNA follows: TGTGCCAGCTCACCGGGACTAGCTAGCGAGCAGTTCTTC. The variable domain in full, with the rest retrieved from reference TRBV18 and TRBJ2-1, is NAGVMQNPRHLVRRRGQEARLRCSPMKGHSHVYWYRQLPEEGLKFMVYLQKENIIDESGMPKERFSAEFPKEGPSILRIQQVVRGDSAAYFCASSPGLASEQFFGPGTRLTVL.

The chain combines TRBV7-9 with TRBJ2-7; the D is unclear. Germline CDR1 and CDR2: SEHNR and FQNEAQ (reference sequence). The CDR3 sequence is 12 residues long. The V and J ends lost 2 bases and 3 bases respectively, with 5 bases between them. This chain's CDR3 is CASSLRVYEQYF. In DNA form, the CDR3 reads TGTGCCAGCAGCTTACGGGTCTACGAGCAGTACTTC. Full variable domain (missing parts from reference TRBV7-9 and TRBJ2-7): DTGVSQNPRHKITKRGQNVTFRCDPISEHNRLYWYRQTLGQGPEFLTYFQNEAQLEKSRLLSDRFSAERPKGSFSTLEIQRTEQGDSAMYLCASSLRVYEQYFGPGTRLTVT.

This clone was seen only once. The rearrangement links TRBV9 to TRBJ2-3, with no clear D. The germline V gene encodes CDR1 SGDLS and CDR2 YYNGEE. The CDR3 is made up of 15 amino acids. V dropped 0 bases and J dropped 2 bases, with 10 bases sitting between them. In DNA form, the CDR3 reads TGTGCCAGCAGCGTAGATCGTCTCCCCACAGATACGCAGTATTTT. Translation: CASSVDRLPTDTQYF.

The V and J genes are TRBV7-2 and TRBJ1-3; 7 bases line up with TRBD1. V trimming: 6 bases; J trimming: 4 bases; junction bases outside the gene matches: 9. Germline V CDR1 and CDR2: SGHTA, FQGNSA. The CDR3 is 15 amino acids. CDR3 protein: CASRNRQGRGNTIYF. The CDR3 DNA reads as TGTGCCAGCAGAAATAGACAGGGCAGAGGAAACACCATATATTTT.

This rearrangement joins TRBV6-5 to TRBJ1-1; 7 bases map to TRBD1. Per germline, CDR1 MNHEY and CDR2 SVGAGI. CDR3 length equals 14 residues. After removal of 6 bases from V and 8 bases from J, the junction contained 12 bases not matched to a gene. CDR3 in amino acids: CASSRGQQVIEAFF. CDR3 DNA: TGTGCCAGCAGCCGGGGACAGCAGGTTATCGAAGCTTTCTTT.

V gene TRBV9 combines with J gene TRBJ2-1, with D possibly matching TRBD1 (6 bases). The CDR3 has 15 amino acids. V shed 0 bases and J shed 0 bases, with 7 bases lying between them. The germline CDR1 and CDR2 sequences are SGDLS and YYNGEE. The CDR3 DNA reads TGTGCCAGCAGCGTAGGAGGGGGCTCCTACAATGAGCAGTTCTTC. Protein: CASSVGGGSYNEQFF.

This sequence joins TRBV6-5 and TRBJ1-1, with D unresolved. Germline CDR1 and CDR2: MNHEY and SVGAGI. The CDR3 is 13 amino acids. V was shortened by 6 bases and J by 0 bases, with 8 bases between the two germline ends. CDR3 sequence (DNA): TGTGCCAGCAGCGGGATTATGAACACTGAAGCTTTCTTT. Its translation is CASSGIMNTEAFF.

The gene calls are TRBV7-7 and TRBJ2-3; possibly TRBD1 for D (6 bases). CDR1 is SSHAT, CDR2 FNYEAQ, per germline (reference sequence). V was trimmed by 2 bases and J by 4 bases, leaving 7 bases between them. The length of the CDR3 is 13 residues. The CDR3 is CASSLQGSDTQYF. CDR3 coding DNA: TGTGCCAGCAGCTTACAGGGGTCAGATACGCAGTATTTT. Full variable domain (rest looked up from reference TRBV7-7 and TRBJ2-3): GAGVSQSPRYKVTKRGQDVTLRCDPISSHATLYWYQQALGQGPEFLTYFNYEAQPDKSGLPSDRFSAERPEGSISTLTIQRTEQRDSAMYRCASSLQGSDTQYFGPGTRLTVL.

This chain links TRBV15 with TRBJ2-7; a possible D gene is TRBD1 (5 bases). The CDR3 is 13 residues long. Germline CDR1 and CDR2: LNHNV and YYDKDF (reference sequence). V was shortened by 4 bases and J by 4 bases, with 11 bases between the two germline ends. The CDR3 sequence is CATSIVPGYEQYF. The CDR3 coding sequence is TGTGCCACCAGCATCGTCCCAGGGTACGAGCAGTACTTC.

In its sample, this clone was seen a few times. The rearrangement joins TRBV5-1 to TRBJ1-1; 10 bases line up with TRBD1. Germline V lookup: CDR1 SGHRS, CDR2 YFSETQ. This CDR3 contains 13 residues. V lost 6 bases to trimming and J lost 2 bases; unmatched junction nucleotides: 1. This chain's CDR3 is CASKTGGNTEAFF. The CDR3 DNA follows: TGCGCCAGCAAGACAGGGGGCAACACTGAAGCTTTCTTT.

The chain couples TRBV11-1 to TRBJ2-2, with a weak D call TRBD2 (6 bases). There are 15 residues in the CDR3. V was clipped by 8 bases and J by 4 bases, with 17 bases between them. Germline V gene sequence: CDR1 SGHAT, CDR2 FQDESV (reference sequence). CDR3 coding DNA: TGTGCCAGCCAGCCCTGGCGGGGAAGCACCGGGGAGCTGTTTTTT. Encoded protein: CASQPWRGSTGELFF.

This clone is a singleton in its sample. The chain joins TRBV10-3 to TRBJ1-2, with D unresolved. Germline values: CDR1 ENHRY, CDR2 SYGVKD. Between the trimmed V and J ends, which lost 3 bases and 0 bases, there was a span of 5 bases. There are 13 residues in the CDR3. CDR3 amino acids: CAISDTANYGYTF. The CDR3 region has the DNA TGTGCCATCAGTGACACAGCTAACTATGGCTACACCTTC.

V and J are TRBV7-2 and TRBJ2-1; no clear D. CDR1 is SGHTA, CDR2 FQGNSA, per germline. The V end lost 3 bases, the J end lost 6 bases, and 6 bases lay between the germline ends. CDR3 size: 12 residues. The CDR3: CASSFLFNEQFF. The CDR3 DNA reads TGTGCCAGCAGCTTTCTCTTCAATGAGCAGTTCTTC.

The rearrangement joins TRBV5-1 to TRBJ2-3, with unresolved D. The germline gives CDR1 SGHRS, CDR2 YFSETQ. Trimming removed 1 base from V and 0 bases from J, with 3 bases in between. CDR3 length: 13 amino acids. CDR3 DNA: TGCGCCAGCAGCTTGCAGAGCACAGATACGCAGTATTTT. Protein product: CASSLQSTDTQYF.

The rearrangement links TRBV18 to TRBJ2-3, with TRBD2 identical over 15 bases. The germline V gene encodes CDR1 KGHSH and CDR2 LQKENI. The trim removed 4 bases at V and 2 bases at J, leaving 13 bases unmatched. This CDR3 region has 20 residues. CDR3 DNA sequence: TGTGCCAGCTCACAAGTCCGGACTAGCGGGGGGGGGAACCCCACAGATACGCAGTATTTT. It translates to CASSQVRTSGGGNPTDTQYF.

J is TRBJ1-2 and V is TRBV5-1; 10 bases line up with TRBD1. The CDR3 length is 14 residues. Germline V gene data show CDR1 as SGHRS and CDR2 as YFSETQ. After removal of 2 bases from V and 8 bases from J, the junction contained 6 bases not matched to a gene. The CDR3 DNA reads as TGCGCCAGCAGCTTTTTCGGACAGGGGGAGGGCTACACCTTC. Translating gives CASSFFGQGEGYTF.

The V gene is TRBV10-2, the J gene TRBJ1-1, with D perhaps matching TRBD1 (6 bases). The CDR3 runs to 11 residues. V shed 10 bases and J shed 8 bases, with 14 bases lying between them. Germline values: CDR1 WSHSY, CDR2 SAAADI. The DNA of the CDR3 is TGCGCCACCTCCAGGGGCCGAGAAGCTTTCTTT. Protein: CATSRGREAFF.

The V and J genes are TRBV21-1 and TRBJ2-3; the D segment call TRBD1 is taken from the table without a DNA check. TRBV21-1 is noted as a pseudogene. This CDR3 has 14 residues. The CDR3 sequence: CASSEGDSIDTQYF. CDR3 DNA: TGTGCCAGCAGCGAGGGGGACAGCATAGATACGCAGTATTTT.

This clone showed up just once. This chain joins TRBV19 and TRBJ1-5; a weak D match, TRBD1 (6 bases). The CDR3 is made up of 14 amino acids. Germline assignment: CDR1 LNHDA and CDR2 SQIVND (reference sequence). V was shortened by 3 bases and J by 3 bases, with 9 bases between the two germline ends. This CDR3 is CASSINRVNQPQHF. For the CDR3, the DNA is TGTGCCAGTAGTATTAACAGGGTCAATCAGCCCCAGCATTTT.

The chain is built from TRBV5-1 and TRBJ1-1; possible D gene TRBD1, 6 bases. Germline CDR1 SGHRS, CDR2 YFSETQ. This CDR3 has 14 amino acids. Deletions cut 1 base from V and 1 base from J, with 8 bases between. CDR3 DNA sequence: TGCGCCAGCAGCTTGACAGGGACGAACACTGAAGCTTTCTTT. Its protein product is CASSLTGTNTEAFF.